This TCR beta chain originates from a study of CD8 T cells in ankylosing spondylitis. TCRdb re-analysed the 5' RACE reads in MiXCR, keeping a single row per CDR3 protein. The sample comprises fewer than 250,000 distinct CDR3 sequences, approximately 10% of which are singletons, and about a fifth rests with the top ten. V trimming: 4 bases; J trimming: 6 bases; junction bases outside the gene matches: 9. Germline-derived CDR1 and CDR2 are SGHTA and FQGNSA. This CDR3 is 15 amino acids long. The V call is TRBV7-2, the J call TRBJ2-3; 8 nucleotides agree with TRBD2. The sequencing sample was made of blood, either unsorted or a sorted T cell fraction (not recorded which). The TCR comes from a male donor with ankylosing spondylitis or in good health (not recorded which). In nucleotides, the CDR3 is TGTGCCAGCAGCTCCGCTCAGCGGGGGTCGGATACGCAGTATTTT. Encoded protein: CASSSAQRGSDTQYF. Based on the CDR3 plus reference TRBV7-2 and TRBJ2-3, the full variable domain is GAGVSQSPSNKVTEKGKDVELRCDPISGHTALYWYRQSLGQGLEFLIYFQGNSAPDKSGLPSDRFSAERTGGSVSTLTIQRTQQEDSAVYLCASSSAQRGSDTQYFGPGTRLTVL.